In its sample, the clone carrying this T cell receptor (beta chain) was seen a few times. V was clipped by 3 bases and J by 6 bases; unmatched bases: 11. Germline values: CDR1 WSHSY, CDR2 SAAADI. This CDR3 comprises 15 residues. The data derive from a study of cytomegalovirus exposure and HLA in healthy donors. In the PCR, 60 Vbeta and 13 Jbeta primers were used. Using immunoSEQ multiplex PCR, the repertoire was profiled, and TCRdb retains in-frame clones only, with some absent. The sample consists of about 110,000 clones, over 80% of them appearing once. The specimen was PBMCs. This chain joins TRBV10-2 and TRBJ2-7; 7 bases are a match to TRBD1. The sequence derives from a young man in good health and CMV-seropositive. The CDR3 loop reads CASSDRTGSISEQYF. In nucleotides, the CDR3 is TGCGCCAGCAGTGACAGGACAGGATCGATAAGCGAGCAGTACTTC.